Presented here are 21 T cell receptor beta chains from one specimen sequenced in a study of beta chain features in type 1 diabetes. Findings and limits, study-wide: Type 1 diabetes patients had TCRB CDR3s that were shorter (moderately but significantly so) in all four CD4+ subsets.

What was sequenced were expressed TCRB transcripts, since all of the isolated RNA had been reverse transcribed. Clones were sequenced by immunoSEQ multiplex PCR, and TCRdb holds only the in-frame ones, with some missing. The sample records more than 200,000 clones, approximately 16% being singletons. No cognate antigen is known for these TCRs. Sequences were obtained from naive CD4+ T cells from blood. The receptor set was obtained from a man aged 30-40 years with type 1 diabetes.

This clone was observed a few times. The chain joins TRBV20-1 to TRBJ2-5; D not resolved. The V end was cut by 3 bases, the J end by 4 bases, with 3 bases between. This CDR3 is built from 10 residues. The germline V gene has CDR1 DFQATT and CDR2 SNEGSKA (reference sequence). CDR3 region: CSASPETQYF. The CDR3 coding sequence is TGCAGTGCTAGCCCAGAGACCCAGTACTTC.

This clone appeared a few times. The rearrangement links TRBV13 to TRBJ2-5; a possible D gene is TRBD2 (5 bases). Trimming shortened V by 1 base and J by 5 bases, and 14 bases separated the two germline ends. Germline V CDR1 and CDR2: PRHDT, FYEKMQ (reference sequence). This CDR3 is built from 15 residues. Written as DNA, the CDR3 is TGTGCCAGCAGCTTAGCCCTACTAGTGTCGGAGACCCAGTACTTC. It yields the protein CASSLALLVSETQYF.

A few counts support this clone. V and J are TRBV29-1 and TRBJ1-1; TRBD1 is a possible D gene (5 bases). The CDR3 runs 15 residues. CDR1 is SQVTM and CDR2 is ANQGSEA in the germline V gene. Trimming took off 4 bases at V and 4 bases at J, with 19 bases between the two ends. CDR3 region: CSVVRRGRPITEAFF. Here the CDR3 DNA reads TGCAGCGTTGTAAGGAGGGGACGACCGATCACTGAAGCTTTCTTT.

This clone has a handful of counts. The chain has TRBV25-1 and TRBJ1-1, with D tentatively TRBD1 (5 bases). V was trimmed by 1 base and J by 7 bases, leaving 13 bases between them. Per germline, CDR1 MGHDK and CDR2 SYGVNS. The CDR3 contains 14 residues. This chain's CDR3 is CASSESGRIIEAFF. The CDR3 DNA reads TGTGCCAGCAGTGAATCGGGACGCATAATTGAAGCTTTCTTT.

The chain uses TRBV2 and TRBJ2-5; 9 nucleotides line up with TRBD1. Unmatched junction bases numbered 2, after V lost 9 bases and J lost 3 bases. Germline CDR1 reads SNHLY; CDR2 reads FYNNEI. The CDR3 length is 12 residues. DNA for the CDR3: TGTGCCAGGGGACAGGGCGAAGAGACCCAGTACTTC. This translates into CARGQGEETQYF.

V gene TRBV14 combines with J gene TRBJ2-5; TRBD1 might be the D (5 bases). Looked up from germline, CDR1 is SGHDN and CDR2 is FVKESK. Between the trimmed V and J ends, which lost 4 bases and 0 bases, there was a span of 6 bases. The CDR3 covers 13 residues. The CDR3 DNA follows: TGTGCCAGCAGCCGACAGAACCAAGAGACCCAGTACTTC. The encoded protein is CASSRQNQETQYF. The variable domain in full, completed from reference TRBV14 and TRBJ2-5, reads EAGVTQFPSHSVIEKGQTVTLRCDPISGHDNLYWYRRVMGKEIKFLLHFVKESKQDESGMPNNRFLAERTGGTYSTLKVQPAELEDSGVYFCASSRQNQETQYFGPGTRLLVL.

The J gene is TRBJ1-1, the V gene TRBV20-1, with D possibly matching TRBD1 (5 bases). The CDR3 contains 11 residues. V dropped 5 bases and J dropped 11 bases, with 15 bases sitting between them. Germline values: CDR1 DFQATT, CDR2 SNEGSKA (reference sequence). For the CDR3, the DNA is TGCAGTGCTCCCTACAGGTCTGGGGCTTTCTTT. Translation: CSAPYRSGAFF.

The rearrangement links TRBV5-1 to TRBJ2-7; D is undetermined. The CDR3 totals 13 residues. V lost 4 bases and J lost 3, with 11 bases in between. The germline gives CDR1 SGHRS, CDR2 YFSETQ. CDR3 sequence: CASSRESHYEQYF. Here the CDR3 DNA reads TGCGCCAGCAGCCGCGAATCCCACTACGAGCAGTACTTC.

This chain links TRBV7-9 with TRBJ2-7; a possible D gene is TRBD2 (5 bases). The CDR3 loop spans 12 amino acids. The V end lost 2 bases, the J end lost 5 bases, and 7 bases lay between the germline ends. Looked up from germline, CDR1 is SEHNR and CDR2 is FQNEAQ (reference sequence). The DNA of the CDR3 is TGTGCCAGCAGCTTACTCGGGAACGAGCAGTACTTC. Its translation: CASSLLGNEQYF.

The chain employs TRBV29-1 and TRBJ2-5; 11 bases line up with TRBD1. The CDR3 has 14 amino acids. The germline V gene has CDR1 SQVTM and CDR2 ANQGSEA. V shed 6 bases and J 5 bases; nucleotides not matched to a gene: 8. The CDR3 sequence: CSVFKGQGDETQYF. CDR3 nucleotides: TGCAGCGTATTTAAGGGACAGGGGGACGAGACCCAGTACTTC.

This clone was picked up a small number of times. The rearrangement links TRBV30 to TRBJ1-3; TRBD1 might be the D (5 bases). The germline V and J ends were trimmed by 5 bases and 0 bases, with 5 bases remaining between them. In germline, CDR1 is GTSNPN, CDR2 SVGIG (reference sequence). There are 12 residues in the CDR3. Here the CDR3 DNA reads TGTGCCTGGGGACACTCTGGAAACACCATATATTTT. Its protein product is CAWGHSGNTIYF.

This clone was counted only a few times. The chain carries TRBV2 and TRBJ2-5, with 7 bases that match TRBD1. This CDR3 has 13 amino acids. Looked up from germline, CDR1 is SNHLY and CDR2 is FYNNEI. Losses at the gene ends were 6 bases for V and 2 bases for J; bases not matched to a gene: 3. This chain's CDR3 is CASRVDRQETQYF. CDR3 nucleotide sequence: TGTGCCAGCAGGGTGGACAGGCAAGAGACCCAGTACTTC.

CDR3 amino acids: CASSQVGRGRNQPQHF. Written as DNA, the CDR3 is TGCGCCAGCAGCCAAGTGGGCAGGGGAAGGAATCAGCCCCAGCATTTT. The V call is TRBV4-1, the J call TRBJ1-5; possible D gene TRBD1, 6 bases. Germline CDR1 and CDR2: MGHRA and YSYEKL. V lost 1 base, J lost 4 bases, and 14 bases lay in between. The CDR3 is 16 amino acids.

The rearrangement links TRBV5-1 to TRBJ2-3; 10 positions match TRBD2. CDR1 SGHRS and CDR2 YFSETQ come from the germline V gene. CDR3 length: 16 residues. V gave up 1 base and J gave up 4 bases; unmatched junction bases: 6. The CDR3 loop reads CASSLSSGSVPDTQYF. In nucleotides, the CDR3 is TGCGCCAGCAGCTTGTCTAGCGGGAGTGTCCCAGATACGCAGTATTTT.

Only a few counts were recorded for this clone. This chain joins TRBV21-1 and TRBJ2-3; the table's TRBD2 call for D was not verified on the DNA. TRBV21-1 is a recognized pseudogene. The CDR3 loop spans 17 amino acids. The CDR3 nucleotides read TGTGCCAGCAGCCACCAGAGAGCGGGAGTTACCACAGATACGCAGTATTTT. Translated, it gives CASSHQRAGVTTDTQYF.

This clone turned up a few times. The J gene is TRBJ1-1, the V gene TRBV28; D is possibly TRBD1 (6 bases). The germline gives CDR1 MDHEN, CDR2 SYDVKM. The CDR3 has 13 amino acids. V lost 5 bases and J lost 10, with 17 bases in between. The CDR3 loop reads CASSVTGSPGAFF. CDR3 in DNA: TGTGCCAGCAGTGTAACAGGGTCCCCTGGAGCTTTCTTT.

J is TRBJ2-7 and V is TRBV29-1; D uncertain. The germline CDR1 and CDR2 sequences are SQVTM and ANQGSEA. This CDR3 contains 12 residues. Trimming took 4 bases from V and 2 from J, leaving 9 bases between them. The CDR3 DNA follows: TGCAGCGTTGGCGGCAGCCCCTACGAGCAGTACTTC. Translated: CSVGGSPYEQYF.

CDR3 sequence (DNA): TGTGCCAGCTCACCATTCGGGGGCGCAGCATATGGCTACACCTTC. Protein sequence: CASSPFGGAAYGYTF. The J gene is TRBJ1-2, the V gene TRBV18; weak D call: TRBD1 (6 bases). V gave up 2 bases and J gave up 5 bases, with 15 bases separating them. The CDR3 is made up of 15 amino acids. Per germline, CDR1 KGHSH and CDR2 LQKENI.

J is TRBJ2-3 and V is TRBV14, with a tentative D call TRBD2 (5 bases). Trimming stripped 1 base from V and 4 bases from J, with 9 bases between. Germline lookup yields CDR1 SGHDN and CDR2 FVKESK. The CDR3 length is 14 residues. CDR3: CASSQGGYADTQYF. CDR3 nucleotides: TGTGCCAGCAGCCAAGGAGGGTACGCAGATACGCAGTATTTT.

In its sample, this clone was seen a few times. V gene TRBV30 combines with J gene TRBJ2-3; TRBD1 is a possible D gene (5 bases). The CDR3 consists of 15 residues. Trimming took off 2 bases at V and 8 bases at J, with 20 bases between the two ends. Germline V gene data show CDR1 as GTSNPN and CDR2 as SVGIG (reference sequence). The CDR3 nucleotides are TGTGCCTGGAGTTCCGTACGAGGACCTCAGGGTACGCAGTATTTT. Amino acids: CAWSSVRGPQGTQYF.

The table lists this clone with a few counts. The rearrangement uses TRBV29-1 and TRBJ2-3; either TRBD1 or TRBD2 may fit D (5 bases each). The CDR3 contains 13 residues. The V gene's germline CDR1 is SQVTM and CDR2 ANQGSEA. Trimming took 1 base from V and 4 from J, leaving 9 bases between them. The CDR3 here is CSVEVPGPDTQYF. CDR3 nucleotides: TGCAGCGTTGAAGTACCGGGACCAGATACGCAGTATTTT.